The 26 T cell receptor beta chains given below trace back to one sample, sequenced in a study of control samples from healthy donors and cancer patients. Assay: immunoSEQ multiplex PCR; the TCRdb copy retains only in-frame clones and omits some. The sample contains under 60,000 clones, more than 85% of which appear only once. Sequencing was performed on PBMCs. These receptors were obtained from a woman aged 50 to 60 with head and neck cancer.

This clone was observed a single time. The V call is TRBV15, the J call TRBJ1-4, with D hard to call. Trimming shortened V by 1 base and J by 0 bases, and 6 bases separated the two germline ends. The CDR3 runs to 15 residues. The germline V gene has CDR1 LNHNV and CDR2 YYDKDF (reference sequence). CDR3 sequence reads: CATSRARATNEKLFF. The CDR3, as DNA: TGTGCCACCAGCAGAGCACGGGCAACTAATGAAAAACTGTTTTTT.

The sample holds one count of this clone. In DNA form, the CDR3 reads TGTGCCAGCAGCTATACCGGGACAGCCTATGGCTACACCTTC. It codes for CASSYTGTAYGYTF. The chain is built from TRBV5-4 and TRBJ1-2; 7 nucleotides align to TRBD1. This CDR3 has 14 amino acids. V trimming: 3 bases; J trimming: 4 bases; junction bases outside the gene matches: 6. Germline assignment: CDR1 SGHNT and CDR2 YYREEE (reference sequence).

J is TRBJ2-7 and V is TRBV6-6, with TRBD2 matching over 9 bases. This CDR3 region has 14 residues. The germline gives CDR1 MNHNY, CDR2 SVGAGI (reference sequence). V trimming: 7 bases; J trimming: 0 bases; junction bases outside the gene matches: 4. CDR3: CASNLAGSSYEQYF. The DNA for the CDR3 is TGTGCCAGCAATCTAGCGGGGAGCTCCTACGAGCAGTACTTC.

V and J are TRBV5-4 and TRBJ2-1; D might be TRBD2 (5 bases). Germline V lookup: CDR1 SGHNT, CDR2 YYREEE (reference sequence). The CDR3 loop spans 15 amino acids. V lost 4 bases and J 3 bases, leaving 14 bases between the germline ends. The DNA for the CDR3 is TGTGCCAGCAGCCACCTCCGGGGAGACTACAATGAGCAGTTCTTC. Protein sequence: CASSHLRGDYNEQFF.

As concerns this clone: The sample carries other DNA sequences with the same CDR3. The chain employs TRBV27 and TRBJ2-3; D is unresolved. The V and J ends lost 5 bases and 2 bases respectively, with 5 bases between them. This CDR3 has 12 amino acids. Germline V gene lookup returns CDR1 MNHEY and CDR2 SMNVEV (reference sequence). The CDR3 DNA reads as TGTGCCAGCAGTCCAACCACAGATACGCAGTATTTT. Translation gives CASSPTTDTQYF.

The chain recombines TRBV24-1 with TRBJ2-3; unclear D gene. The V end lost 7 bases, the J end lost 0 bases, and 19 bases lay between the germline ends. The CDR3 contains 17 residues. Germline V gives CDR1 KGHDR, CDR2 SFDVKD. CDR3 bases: TGTGCCACCAGCCATCGTAACGTAGTCTCTAGCACAGATACGCAGTATTTT. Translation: CATSHRNVVSSTDTQYF.

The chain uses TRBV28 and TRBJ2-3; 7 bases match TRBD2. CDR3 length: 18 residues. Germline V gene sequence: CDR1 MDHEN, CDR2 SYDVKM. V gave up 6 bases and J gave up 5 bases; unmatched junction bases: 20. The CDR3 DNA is TGTGCCAGCAGGCACCGTCCGGGACTAACCATCGTAGGAGATACGCAGTATTTT. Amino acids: CASRHRPGLTIVGDTQYF.

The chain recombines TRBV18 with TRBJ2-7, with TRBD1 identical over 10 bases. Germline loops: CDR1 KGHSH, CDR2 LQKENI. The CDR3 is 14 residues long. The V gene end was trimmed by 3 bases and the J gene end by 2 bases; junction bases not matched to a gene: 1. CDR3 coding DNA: TGTGCCAGCTCACCGGGACAGGGGACCTACGAGCAGTACTTC. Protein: CASSPGQGTYEQYF. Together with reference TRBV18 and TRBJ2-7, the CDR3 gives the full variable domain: NAGVMQNPRHLVRRRGQEARLRCSPMKGHSHVYWYRQLPEEGLKFMVYLQKENIIDESGMPKERFSAEFPKEGPSILRIQQVVRGDSAAYFCASSPGQGTYEQYFGPGTRLTVT.

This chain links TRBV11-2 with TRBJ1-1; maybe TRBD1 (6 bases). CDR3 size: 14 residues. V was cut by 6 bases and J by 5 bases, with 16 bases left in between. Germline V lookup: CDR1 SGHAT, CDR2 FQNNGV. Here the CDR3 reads CASRGLQGGTEAFF. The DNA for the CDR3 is TGTGCCAGCAGGGGCCTACAGGGAGGAACTGAAGCTTTCTTT.

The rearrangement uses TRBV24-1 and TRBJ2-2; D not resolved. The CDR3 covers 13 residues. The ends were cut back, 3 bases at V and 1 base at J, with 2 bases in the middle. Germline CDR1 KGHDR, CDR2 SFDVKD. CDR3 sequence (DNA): TGTGCCACCAGTGATCAGAACACCGGGGAGCTGTTTTTT. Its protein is CATSDQNTGELFF.

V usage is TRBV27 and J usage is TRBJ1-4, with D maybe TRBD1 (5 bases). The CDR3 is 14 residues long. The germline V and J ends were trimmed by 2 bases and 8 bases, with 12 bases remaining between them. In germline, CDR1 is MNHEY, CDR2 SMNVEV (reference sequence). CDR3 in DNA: TGTGCCAGCAGTTTACGTCAGGGAGGGGAAAAACTGTTTTTT. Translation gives CASSLRQGGEKLFF.

The CDR3 coding sequence is TGTGCCAGCAGCCCTAAAGCCCCCAGTTACAATGAGCAGTTCTTC. Protein product: CASSPKAPSYNEQFF. This rearrangement joins TRBV7-2 to TRBJ2-1; D call uncertain. Germline CDR1 and CDR2: SGHTA and FQGNSA. Trimming stripped 5 bases from V and 4 bases from J, with 15 bases between. The CDR3 has 15 amino acids.

The CDR3 reads CASSRVGQGLDEQFF. The CDR3 DNA sequence: TGTGCCAGCTCACGGGTAGGACAGGGCTTGGATGAGCAGTTCTTC. The chain combines TRBV18 with TRBJ2-1, with 8 bases fitting TRBD1. J lost 8 bases, V lost 4 bases, and 10 bases had no gene match. The CDR3 runs 15 residues. Germline CDR1 and CDR2: KGHSH and LQKENI.

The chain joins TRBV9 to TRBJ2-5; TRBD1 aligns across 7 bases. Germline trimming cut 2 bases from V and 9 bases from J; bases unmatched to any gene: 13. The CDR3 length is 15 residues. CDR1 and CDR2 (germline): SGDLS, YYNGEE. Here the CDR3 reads CASSVRDSSYLAQYF. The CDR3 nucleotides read TGTGCCAGCAGCGTCCGGGACAGCTCATACTTGGCCCAGTACTTC. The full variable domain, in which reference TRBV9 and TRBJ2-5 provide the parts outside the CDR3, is DSGVTQTPKHLITATGQRVTLRCSPRSGDLSVYWYQQSLDQGLQFLIQYYNGEERAKGNILERFSAQQFPDLHSELNLSSLELGDSALYFCASSVRDSSYLAQYFGPGTRLLVL.

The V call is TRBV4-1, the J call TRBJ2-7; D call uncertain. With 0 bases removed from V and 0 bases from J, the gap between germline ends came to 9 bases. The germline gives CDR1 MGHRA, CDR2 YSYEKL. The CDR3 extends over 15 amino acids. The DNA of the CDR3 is TGCGCCAGCAGCCAAGAGCAGGCCCCCTCCTACGAGCAGTACTTC. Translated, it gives CASSQEQAPSYEQYF.

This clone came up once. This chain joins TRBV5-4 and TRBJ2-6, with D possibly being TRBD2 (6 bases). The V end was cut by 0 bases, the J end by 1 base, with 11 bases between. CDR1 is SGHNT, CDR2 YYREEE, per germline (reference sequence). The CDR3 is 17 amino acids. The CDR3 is CASSLDWGRSGANVLTF. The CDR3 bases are TGTGCCAGCAGCTTGGACTGGGGGAGGTCTGGGGCCAACGTCCTGACTTTC.

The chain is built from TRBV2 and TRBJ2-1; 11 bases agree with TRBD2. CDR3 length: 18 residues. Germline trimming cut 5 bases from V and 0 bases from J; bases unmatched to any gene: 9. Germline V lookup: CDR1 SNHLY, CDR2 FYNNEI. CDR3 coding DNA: TGTGCCAGCAGTTCCGGGACTAGCGGACGTAGCTCCTACAATGAGCAGTTCTTC. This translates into CASSSGTSGRSSYNEQFF.

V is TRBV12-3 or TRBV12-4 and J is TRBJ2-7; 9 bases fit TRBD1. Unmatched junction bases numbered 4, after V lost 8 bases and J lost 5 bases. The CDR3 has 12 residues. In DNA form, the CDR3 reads TGTGCCAGCGGGACAGGGAGGAACGAGCAGTACTTC. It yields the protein CASGTGRNEQYF.

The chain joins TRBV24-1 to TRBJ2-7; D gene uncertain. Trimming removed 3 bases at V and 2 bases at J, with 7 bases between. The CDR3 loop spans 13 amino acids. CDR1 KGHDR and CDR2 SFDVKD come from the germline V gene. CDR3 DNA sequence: TGTGCCACCAGTGATCCACAGACCTACGAGCAGTACTTC. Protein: CATSDPQTYEQYF.

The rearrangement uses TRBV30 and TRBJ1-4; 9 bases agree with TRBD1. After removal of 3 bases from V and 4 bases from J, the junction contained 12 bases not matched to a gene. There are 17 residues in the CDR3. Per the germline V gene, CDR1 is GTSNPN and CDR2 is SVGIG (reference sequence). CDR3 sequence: CAWSPGTGYSNNEKLFF. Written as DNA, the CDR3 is TGTGCCTGGAGCCCCGGGACAGGGTACTCTAATAATGAAAAACTGTTTTTT.

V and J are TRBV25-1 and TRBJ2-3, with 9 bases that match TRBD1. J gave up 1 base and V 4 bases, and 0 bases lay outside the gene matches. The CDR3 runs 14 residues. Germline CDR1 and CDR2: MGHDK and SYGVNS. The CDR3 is CASSGDRGTDTQYF. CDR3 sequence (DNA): TGTGCCAGCAGTGGGGACAGGGGCACAGATACGCAGTATTTT.

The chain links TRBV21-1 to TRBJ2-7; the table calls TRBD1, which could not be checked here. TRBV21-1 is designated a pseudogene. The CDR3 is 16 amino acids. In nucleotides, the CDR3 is TGTGCCAGCAGCTTCCTCCGGGACAGGGGGGCCTACGAGCAGTACTTC. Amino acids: CASSFLRDRGAYEQYF.

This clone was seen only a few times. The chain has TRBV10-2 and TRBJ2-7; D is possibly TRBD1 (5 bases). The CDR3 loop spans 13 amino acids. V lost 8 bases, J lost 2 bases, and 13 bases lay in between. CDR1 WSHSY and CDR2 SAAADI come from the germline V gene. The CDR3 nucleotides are TGCGCCAGCGGCTACTGGGGCGCCTACGAGCAGTACTTC. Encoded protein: CASGYWGAYEQYF.

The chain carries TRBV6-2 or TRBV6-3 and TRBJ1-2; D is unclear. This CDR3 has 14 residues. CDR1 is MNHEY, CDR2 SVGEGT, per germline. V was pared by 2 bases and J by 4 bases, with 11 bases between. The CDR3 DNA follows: TGTGCCAGCAGTTACGAGGTGCGGGGCTATGGCTACACCTTC. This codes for CASSYEVRGYGYTF.

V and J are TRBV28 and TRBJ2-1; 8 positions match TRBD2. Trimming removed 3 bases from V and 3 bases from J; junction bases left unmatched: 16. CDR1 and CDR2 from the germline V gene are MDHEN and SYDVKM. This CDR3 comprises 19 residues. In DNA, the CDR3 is TGTGCCAGCAGTTTGCGGTTGACACCGTCCAGCGGGGGCTACAATGAGCAGTTCTTC. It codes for CASSLRLTPSSGGYNEQFF.

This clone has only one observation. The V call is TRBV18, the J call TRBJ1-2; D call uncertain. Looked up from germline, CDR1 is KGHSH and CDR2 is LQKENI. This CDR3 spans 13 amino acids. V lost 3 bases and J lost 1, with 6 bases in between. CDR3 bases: TGTGCCAGCTCACCGGGGAATAACTATGGCTACACCTTC. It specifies CASSPGNNYGYTF.